The 23 T cell receptor beta chains reported below all come from one sample, sequenced in a study of radiotherapy plus CTLA-4 blockade in lung cancer. The method was immunoSEQ multiplex PCR; TCRdb's version includes in-frame clones alone and lacks a portion of them. The profile shows roughly 42,000 clones, 63% of them singletons. The sample was peripheral blood, taken from a patient treated with radiotherapy plus ipilimumab. The receptor set was obtained from a human donor with non-small cell lung cancer who had a partial response to radiotherapy plus ipilimumab.

The chain combines TRBV11-2 with TRBJ2-1, with 7 bases lining up with TRBD2. With V trimmed by 3 bases and J by 9 bases, 20 bases remained unmatched. Germline V gene data show CDR1 as SGHAT and CDR2 as FQNNGV. The CDR3 extends over 18 amino acids. The CDR3 loop is CASSFTTLTSAPVAEQFF. CDR3 bases: TGTGCCAGCAGCTTCACCACCCTTACTAGCGCCCCGGTGGCTGAGCAGTTCTTC. Filled out from reference TRBV11-2 and TRBJ2-1, the complete variable domain reads EAGVAQSPRYKIIEKRQSVAFWCNPISGHATLYWYQQILGQGPKLLIQFQNNGVVDDSQLPKDRFSAERLKGVDSTLKIQPAKLEDSAVYLCASSFTTLTSAPVAEQFFGPGTRLTVL.

The CDR3 spells CASSPGVSNQPQHF. The CDR3 DNA sequence: TGTGCCAGCAGTCCGGGGGTAAGCAATCAGCCCCAGCATTTT. The chain recombines TRBV27 with TRBJ1-5; D is perhaps TRBD1 (5 bases). The germline V gene encodes CDR1 MNHEY and CDR2 SMNVEV (reference sequence). The CDR3 covers 14 residues. The V end was cut by 5 bases, the J end by 1 base, with 9 bases between.

The chain joins TRBV6-6 to TRBJ2-1, with D possibly TRBD1 on 6 matching bases. CDR3 length equals 15 residues. Trimming took off 0 bases at V and 5 bases at J, with 11 bases between the two ends. Germline V gene data show CDR1 as MNHNY and CDR2 as SVGAGI (reference sequence). The CDR3 spells CASSYSGHSNNEQFF. The CDR3 DNA follows: TGTGCCAGCAGTTACTCGGGACACTCGAACAATGAGCAGTTCTTC.

The sample holds one count of this clone. The chain recombines TRBV5-6 with TRBJ2-7, with 9 bases fitting TRBD2. Losses at the gene ends were 4 bases for V and 2 bases for J; bases not matched to a gene: 10. Germline lookup yields CDR1 SGHDT and CDR2 YYEEEE. The CDR3 is made up of 16 amino acids. CDR3 protein: CASSAEVSGRPYEQYF. In nucleotides, the CDR3 is TGTGCCAGCAGCGCTGAGGTAAGCGGGAGGCCCTACGAGCAGTACTTC.

This chain connects TRBV6-6 to TRBJ1-1; D is perhaps TRBD1 (5 bases). The CDR3 is 15 amino acids. V lost 4 bases and J 2 bases, leaving 14 bases between the germline ends. Per germline, CDR1 MNHNY and CDR2 SVGAGI (reference sequence). As DNA, the CDR3 is TGTGCCAGCAGTTCGACAGTGGCCACCAACACTGAAGCTTTCTTT. Protein product: CASSSTVATNTEAFF.

This clone appeared a few times. The chain has TRBV27 and TRBJ2-1, with D perhaps matching TRBD2 (6 bases). The V gene's germline CDR1 is MNHEY and CDR2 SMNVEV (reference sequence). The CDR3 spans 14 residues. V was trimmed by 4 bases and J by 5 bases, leaving 12 bases between them. CDR3 coding DNA: TGTGCCAGCAGTTACTCGGGGGTTAACAATGAGCAGTTCTTC. Protein: CASSYSGVNNEQFF.

The DNA of the CDR3 is TGTGCCAGCAGCCTCGGACAGGGGAGCGGCTACACCTTC. This sequence encodes CASSLGQGSGYTF. The chain uses TRBV28 and TRBJ1-2, with 9 bases matching TRBD1. CDR1 and CDR2 (germline): MDHEN, SYDVKM. The CDR3 is made up of 13 amino acids. The ends lost 6 bases at V and 8 bases at J; junction bases unmatched: 7.

The CDR3 nucleotides read TGTGCCAGCAGCAAGGAGGGGGACAGCACGAACACTGAAGCTTTCTTT. Protein product: CASSKEGDSTNTEAFF. The chain recombines TRBV11-2 with TRBJ1-1; the match to TRBD1 covers 7 bases. CDR1 and CDR2 (germline): SGHAT, FQNNGV. This CDR3 comprises 16 residues. J gave up 1 base and V 5 bases, and 10 bases lay outside the gene matches.

This clone was counted a few times. The V and J genes are TRBV7-3 and TRBJ1-1, with unresolved D. V gave up 0 bases and J gave up 1 base, with 9 bases separating them. Germline assignment: CDR1 SGHTA and CDR2 FQGTGA. CDR3 size: 15 residues. Here the CDR3 DNA reads TGTGCCAGCAGCTTAACCCCACATGAGAACACTGAAGCTTTCTTT. It encodes CASSLTPHENTEAFF.

A single count supports this clone. In nucleotides, the CDR3 is TGTGCCAGCTCCCTCACACAGGGGGTTGATGGCTACACCTTC. Its protein product is CASSLTQGVDGYTF. V is TRBV18 and J is TRBJ1-2, with 8 bases aligning to TRBD1. Germline V gene lookup returns CDR1 KGHSH and CDR2 LQKENI. J lost 6 bases, V lost 6 bases, and 9 bases had no gene match. The CDR3 sequence is 14 residues long.

The chain links TRBV21-1 to TRBJ2-7; TRBD1 was called by the table and not checked on the DNA. TRBV21-1 is termed a pseudogene. The CDR3 has 13 amino acids. The CDR3 is CASSQGPLPKQYF. The CDR3 DNA is TGTGCCAGCAGCCAGGGTCCACTACCCAAGCAGTACTTC.

Here the CDR3 DNA reads TGTGCCAGCAGCCTCCTTATGAACACTGAAGCTTTCTTT. It yields the protein CASSLLMNTEAFF. This chain uses TRBV4-2 with TRBJ1-1; no firm D call. V shed 4 bases and J shed 0 bases, with 6 bases lying between them. This CDR3 contains 13 residues. Germline V gene data show CDR1 as LGHNA and CDR2 as YNFKEQ.

The chain joins TRBV11-1 to TRBJ2-5; the D gene is possibly TRBD2 (6 bases). Germline lookup yields CDR1 SGHAT and CDR2 FQDESV (reference sequence). This CDR3 has 15 amino acids. V lost 0 bases and J lost 4, with 12 bases in between. For the CDR3, the DNA is TGTGCCAGCAGCTTAGCGGATGGAGGGGCAGAGACCCAGTACTTC. Encoded protein: CASSLADGGAETQYF.

This clone was observed a few times. The chain is built from TRBV7-9 and TRBJ1-2; D is undetermined. CDR3 length: 14 residues. CDR1 SEHNR and CDR2 FQNEAQ come from the germline V gene (reference sequence). The V gene lost 5 bases and the J gene lost 8 bases, with 18 bases spanning the gap. CDR3 DNA sequence: TGTGCCAGCAGCCCCCAGGCCGCAGTCCTCGGCTACACCTTC. This sequence encodes CASSPQAAVLGYTF.

Only a few counts were recorded for this clone. The chain combines TRBV5-5 with TRBJ2-7, with a tentative D call TRBD1 (6 bases). Trimming took 2 bases from V and 3 from J, leaving 9 bases between them. The germline CDR1 and CDR2 sequences are SGHKS and YYEKEE (reference sequence). The CDR3 spans 13 residues. The CDR3 is CASSFGQSYEQYF. As DNA, the CDR3 is TGTGCCAGCAGCTTTGGACAGAGCTACGAGCAGTACTTC.

This chain links TRBV9 with TRBJ2-7; the D gene is possibly TRBD1 (6 bases). The V gene's germline CDR1 is SGDLS and CDR2 YYNGEE. The germline V and J ends were trimmed by 5 bases and 5 bases, with 14 bases remaining between them. The CDR3 length is 13 residues. The CDR3 region has the DNA TGTGCCAGCAGTCCAGGGGATTTGGACGAGCAGTACTTC. Protein: CASSPGDLDEQYF.

This chain uses TRBV6-6 with TRBJ1-2, with a possible D match to TRBD1 (6 bases). Germline-derived CDR1 and CDR2 are MNHNY and SVGAGI (reference sequence). The V and J ends lost 8 bases and 6 bases respectively, with 10 bases between them. The CDR3 length is 11 residues. In DNA, the CDR3 is TGTGCCAGCGGCCGACAGGATGGCTACACCTTC. Its protein product is CASGRQDGYTF.

This rearrangement joins TRBV13 to TRBJ2-1; TRBD2 aligns across 7 bases. This CDR3 contains 15 residues. Germline assignment: CDR1 PRHDT and CDR2 FYEKMQ (reference sequence). V shed 5 bases and J 0 bases; nucleotides not matched to a gene: 4. CDR3 protein: CASSPLASSYNEQFF. The CDR3 DNA is TGTGCCAGCAGCCCACTAGCGAGCTCCTACAATGAGCAGTTCTTC.

This clone was observed at least ten times. Other DNA variants within this sample encode the same CDR3. The gene calls are TRBV5-1 and TRBJ2-3, with 11 bases aligning to TRBD2. V lost 3 bases and J lost 0; bases outside the gene matches: 6. Germline V gene sequence: CDR1 SGHRS, CDR2 YFSETQ. This CDR3 region has 17 residues. CDR3 bases: TGCGCCAGCAGCTGGCCCCTAGCGGGAGGCAGCACAGATACGCAGTATTTT. Protein: CASSWPLAGGSTDTQYF.

This sequence joins TRBV6-5 and TRBJ2-7, with 10 bases fitting TRBD2. This CDR3 is 14 amino acids long. The V gene end was trimmed by 6 bases and the J gene end by 2 bases; junction bases not matched to a gene: 4. The germline CDR1 and CDR2 sequences are MNHEY and SVGAGI. The CDR3 reads CASRTSGYTYEQYF. The CDR3 DNA reads as TGTGCCAGCAGGACTAGCGGGTACACCTACGAGCAGTACTTC.

This clone was recorded a few times. The chain uses TRBV7-2 and TRBJ2-5; TRBD2 is a possible D gene (5 bases). Germline-derived CDR1 and CDR2 are SGHTA and FQGNSA. The CDR3 length is 13 residues. V was cut by 5 bases and J by 7 bases, with 14 bases left in between. The CDR3 DNA reads TGTGCCAGCAGCATCTCACTAGAGATGACCCAGTACTTC. This translates into CASSISLEMTQYF.

This clone was seen repeatedly, ten times or more. The genes are TRBV12-5 and TRBJ2-7; D is uncertain. The length of the CDR3 is 11 residues. The germline V gene has CDR1 LGHNT and CDR2 FRNRAP. Trimming removed 5 bases from V and 5 bases from J, with 7 bases in between. CDR3 in DNA: TGTGCTAGTGGTCCCGAGGACGAGCAGTACTTC. It yields the protein CASGPEDEQYF.

The chain combines TRBV30 with TRBJ1-2; 12 bases fit TRBD1. CDR3 length equals 13 residues. Germline V CDR1 and CDR2: GTSNPN, SVGIG (reference sequence). V was pared by 3 bases and J by 7 bases, with 3 bases of the junction left unmatched. CDR3 sequence reads: CAWRGQGAGGYTF. The CDR3 coding sequence is TGTGCCTGGAGGGGACAGGGGGCTGGTGGCTACACCTTC.